Shown below are 7 T cell receptor beta chains from a single sample sequenced in a study of blood T cell repertoires in COVID-19. Profiling relied on immunoSEQ multiplex PCR, and the TCRdb table lists in-frame clones only, not all of them. The sample shows 150,000 to 200,000 clones, roughly nine tenths of them seen only once. The sample consisted of peripheral blood. These receptors originate from a woman in her twenties or thirties with active or convalescent COVID-19.

The chain joins TRBV18 to TRBJ1-1; D gene uncertain. The V and J ends lost 6 bases and 1 base respectively, with 12 bases between them. The CDR3 has 14 residues. Germline CDR1 reads KGHSH; CDR2 reads LQKENI. DNA of the CDR3: TGTGCCAGCTCCCCCGAACATACGAACACTGAAGCTTTCTTT. Protein: CASSPEHTNTEAFF.

The V and J genes are TRBV30 and TRBJ2-3, with 12 bases fitting TRBD2. Germline CDR1 GTSNPN, CDR2 SVGIG (reference sequence). V was pared by 8 bases and J by 3 bases, with 6 bases of the junction left unmatched. This CDR3 spans 14 amino acids. The CDR3 sequence is CATTGLAGTDTQYF. The DNA of the CDR3 is TGTGCCACCACAGGACTAGCGGGGACAGATACGCAGTATTTT.

The V and J genes are TRBV28 and TRBJ2-3, with D perhaps TRBD1 (6 bases). V shed 10 bases and J shed 8 bases, with 28 bases lying between them. The CDR3 runs to 16 residues. The V gene's germline CDR1 is MDHEN and CDR2 SYDVKM. Here the CDR3 reads CATHPGGPEMQRTQYF. Here the CDR3 DNA reads TGTGCCACCCATCCTGGGGGCCCTGAGATGCAACGTACGCAGTATTTT.

V and J are TRBV5-1 and TRBJ2-7; 9 positions agree with TRBD1. V lost 4 bases to trimming and J lost 2 bases; unmatched junction nucleotides: 4. This CDR3 spans 14 amino acids. The V gene's germline CDR1 is SGHRS and CDR2 YFSETQ. The DNA for the CDR3 is TGCGCCAGCAGCCGCCGGACAGGGGCCTACGAGCAGTACTTC. It specifies CASSRRTGAYEQYF.

The CDR3 coding sequence is TGTGCCAGCAGCGGGACTAGCGGGAGAAACAATGAGCAGTTCTTC. It is translated as CASSGTSGRNNEQFF. This rearrangement joins TRBV28 to TRBJ2-1; 14 bases are shared with TRBD2. V lost 6 bases and J lost 5; bases outside the gene matches: 3. From germline, CDR1 is MDHEN and CDR2 SYDVKM. There are 15 residues in the CDR3.

This chain connects TRBV30 to TRBJ2-2; D is perhaps TRBD1 (5 bases). The V and J ends lost 5 bases and 0 bases respectively, with 7 bases between them. Germline V lookup: CDR1 GTSNPN, CDR2 SVGIG (reference sequence). There are 13 residues in the CDR3. CDR3 sequence reads: CAWDRTNTGELFF. In DNA form, the CDR3 reads TGTGCCTGGGACAGAACGAACACCGGGGAGCTGTTTTTT.

This chain uses TRBV3-1 (or the pseudogene TRBV3-2) with TRBJ1-2, with a tentative D call TRBD1 (5 bases). V lost 0 bases and J 5 bases, leaving 19 bases between the germline ends. Germline CDR1 and CDR2: LGHDT and YNNKEL (reference sequence). This CDR3 has 17 amino acids. The CDR3 DNA reads as TGTGCCAGCAGCCAAGAAAACAGGATCATGGGCCCTTATGGCTACACCTTC. Its protein is CASSQENRIMGPYGYTF.